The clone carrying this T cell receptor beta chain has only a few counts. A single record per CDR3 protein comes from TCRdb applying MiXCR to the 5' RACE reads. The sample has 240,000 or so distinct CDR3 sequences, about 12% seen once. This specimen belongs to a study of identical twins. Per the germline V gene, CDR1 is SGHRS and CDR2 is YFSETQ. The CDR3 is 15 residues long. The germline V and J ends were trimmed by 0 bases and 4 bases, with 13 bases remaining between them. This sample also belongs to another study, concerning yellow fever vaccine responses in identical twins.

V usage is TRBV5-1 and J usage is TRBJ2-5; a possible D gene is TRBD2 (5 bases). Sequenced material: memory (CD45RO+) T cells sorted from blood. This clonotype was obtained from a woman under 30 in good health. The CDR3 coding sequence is TGCGCCAGCAGCTTGGGCGTGCCCCGGGGAGAGACCCAGTACTTC. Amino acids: CASSLGVPRGETQYF. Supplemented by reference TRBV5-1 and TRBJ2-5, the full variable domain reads KAGVTQTPRYLIKTRGQQVTLSCSPISGHRSVSWYQQTPGQGLQFLFEYFSETQRNKGNFPGRFSGRQFSNSRSEMNVSTLELGDSALYLCASSLGVPRGETQYFGPGTRLLVL.